This TCR beta chain originates from a study of regulatory T cells in long-lasting Graves disease. Broader study findings: Study was limited to peripheral blood, excluding thyroid tissue. Accuracy was perhaps lowered by the small sample size.

Notes on this clonotype: What it recognizes is unknown. This sequence is one base from a far larger clone and is likely a read error.

To make TCR beta libraries, researchers used iRepertoire HTBI primers and Arm-PCR of CDR3 regions. TCRdb re-called the multiplex PCR reads through MiXCR, storing one row per CDR3 protein. The data hold about 350,000 distinct CDR3 sequences, with around 15% observed a single time. Stated time point: newly diagnosed GD, antithyroid drugs for less than 3 months. The TCR library was prepared using RNA isolated from PBMCs. The EDTA tubes were filled with 8.5 to 9.5 milliliters of drawn peripheral blood. The CDR3 runs 16 residues. Germline values: CDR1 SGHTA, CDR2 FQGNSA. A further study also used this sample, focusing on T cells in Graves' hyperthyroidism and ophthalmopathy. In that study: Within blood appeared most thyroid clonotypes that had expanded above 0.001.

This clonotype was sampled from a woman aged 18-30 years with Graves disease. The chain joins TRBV7-2 to TRBJ2-7; TRBD1 matches 12 bases. Sequenced here: peripheral blood mononuclear cells (PBMCs), sampled at new diagnosis, from a patient treated with antithyroid drugs. CDR3 loop: CASNTRSGTGGQGEDF. The CDR3 nucleotides read TGTGCCAGCAATACTCGGTCCGGGACAGGGGGCCAAGGGGAGGACTTC.